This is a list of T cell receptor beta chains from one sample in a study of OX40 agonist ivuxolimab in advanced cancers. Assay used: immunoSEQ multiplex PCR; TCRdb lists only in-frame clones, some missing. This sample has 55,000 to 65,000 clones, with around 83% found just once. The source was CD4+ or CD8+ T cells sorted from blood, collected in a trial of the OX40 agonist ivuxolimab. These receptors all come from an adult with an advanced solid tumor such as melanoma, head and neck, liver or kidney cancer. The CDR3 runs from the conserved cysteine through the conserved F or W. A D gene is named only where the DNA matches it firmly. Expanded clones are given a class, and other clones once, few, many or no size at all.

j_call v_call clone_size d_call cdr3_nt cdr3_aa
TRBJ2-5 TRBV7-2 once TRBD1 TGTGCCAGTAGCCCCACCGGGACAGGGGGCGAGACCCAGTACTTC CASSPTGTGGETQYF
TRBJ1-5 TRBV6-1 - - TGTGCCAGCAGTGAATCGACAGGAAATCAGCCCCAGCATTTT CASSESTGNQPQHF
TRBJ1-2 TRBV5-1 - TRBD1 TGCGCCAGCAAAACGTCGGCGGGACAGGGGTCTAACTATGGCTACACCTTC CASKTSAGQGSNYGYTF
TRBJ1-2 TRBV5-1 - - TGCGCCAGCAGCCTAACCATGACACCCCGGGGGAACGGCTACACCTTC CASSLTMTPRGNGYTF
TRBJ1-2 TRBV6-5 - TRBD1 TGTGCCAGCAGGATGGACAGGGACGCTGGCTACACCTTC CASRMDRDAGYTF
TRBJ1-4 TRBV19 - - TGTGCCAGTAGTTCCTACCCGGGGACTCGAAATGAAAAACTGTTTTTT CASSSYPGTRNEKLFF
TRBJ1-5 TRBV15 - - TGTGCCACCAGCAGAGATAAAGGTGGCAATCAGCCCCAGCATTTT CATSRDKGGNQPQHF
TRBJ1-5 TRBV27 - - TGTGCCAGCAGTTTATCGAGTAGCAATCAGCCCCAGCATTTT CASSLSSSNQPQHF
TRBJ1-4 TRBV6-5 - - TGTGCCAGCAGTTACAAGGTCGGTGAAAAACTGTTTTTT CASSYKVGEKLFF
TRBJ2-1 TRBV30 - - TGTGCCTGGAAACCCGGGACCCTACCAAACAATGAGCAGTTCTTC CAWKPGTLPNNEQFF
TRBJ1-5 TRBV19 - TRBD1 TGTGCCAGTAACCGGGACAGTGATCAGCCCCAGCATTTT CASNRDSDQPQHF
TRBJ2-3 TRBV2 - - TGTGCCGGCAGGGGAGAGGGGGCAGATACGCAGTATTTT CAGRGEGADTQYF
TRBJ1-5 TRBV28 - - TGTGCCAGCAGTCCCGGGGCTAGCAATCAGCCCCAGCATTTT CASSPGASNQPQHF
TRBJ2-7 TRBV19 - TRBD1 TGTGCCAGTAGGGGGACAGGGTCCTACGAGCAGTACTTC CASRGTGSYEQYF
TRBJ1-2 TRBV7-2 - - TGTGCCAGCAGCCGGGACATTCAGAACTATGGCTACACCTTC CASSRDIQNYGYTF
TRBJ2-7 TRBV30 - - TGTGCCTTAGTGACGGGGAGACAGGAGTACTTC CALVTGRQEYF
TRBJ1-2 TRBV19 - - TGTGCCAGTAGGCTATCAGAGGGACCCCTCTATGGCTACACCTTC CASRLSEGPLYGYTF
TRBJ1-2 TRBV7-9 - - TGTGCCAGCAGCTTGGCGCCTTTTAATCGGGGCTACACCTTC CASSLAPFNRGYTF
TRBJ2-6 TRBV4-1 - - TGCGCCAGCAGCCAAGCACAGGGCTCTGGGGCCAACGTCCTGACTTTC CASSQAQGSGANVLTF
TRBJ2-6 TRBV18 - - TGTGCCAGCTCACCAAGGGGGGCAGCCGGGGCCAACGTCCTGACTTTC CASSPRGAAGANVLTF
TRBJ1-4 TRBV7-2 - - TGTGCCAGCAGCTTAGCGGGGGCGCAAAGTGAAAAACTGTTTTTT CASSLAGAQSEKLFF
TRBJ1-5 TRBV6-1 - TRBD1 TGTGCCAGCAGGCGTTACAGGGGTGAACAGCCCCAGCATTTT CASRRYRGEQPQHF
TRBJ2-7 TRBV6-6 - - TGTGCCAGCAGCTCCCGCTACGAGCAGTACTTC CASSSRYEQYF
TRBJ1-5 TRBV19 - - TGTGCCAGTTCCATCGGGGGACCTCAGCCCCAGCATTTT CASSIGGPQPQHF
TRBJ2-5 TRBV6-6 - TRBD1 TGTGCCAGCAGGGACAGGGTAGGGTTAGAGACCCAGTACTTC CASRDRVGLETQYF
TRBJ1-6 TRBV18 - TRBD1 TGTGCCAGCTCGTCGACAGGGGCGCACTGGAGCTCCTATAATTCACCCCTCCACTTT CASSSTGAHWSSYNSPLHF